These 27 T cell receptor beta chains were sequenced from one sample in a study of cytomegalovirus exposure and HLA in healthy donors. The PCR made use of 60 Vbeta and 13 Jbeta primers. Clones were read by immunoSEQ multiplex PCR, and TCRdb kept only the in-frame ones, dropping some. The sample shows about 160,000 clones, roughly 80% of them seen only once. Sequenced material: PBMCs. Receptor source: a woman aged 30 to 39 in good health and CMV-seronegative.

J is TRBJ2-1 and V is TRBV28; maybe TRBD2 (5 bases). V was trimmed by 6 bases and J by 1 base, leaving 7 bases between them. Germline V lookup: CDR1 MDHEN, CDR2 SYDVKM. The CDR3 has 13 amino acids. The CDR3 sequence is CASRDFSYNEQFF. The CDR3 DNA reads as TGTGCCAGCAGGGACTTTTCCTACAATGAGCAGTTCTTC.

The genes are TRBV14 and TRBJ1-1; TRBD1 agrees at 10 bases. Germline lookup yields CDR1 SGHDN and CDR2 FVKESK. The CDR3 covers 15 residues. Germline trimming cut 4 bases from V and 6 bases from J; bases unmatched to any gene: 8. The CDR3 DNA reads TGTGCCAGCAGCCCCATCCGACAGGGGGCTGCTGAAGCTTTCTTT. Protein: CASSPIRQGAAEAFF. Looking up the rest from reference TRBV14 and TRBJ1-1 gives the full variable domain: EAGVTQFPSHSVIEKGQTVTLRCDPISGHDNLYWYRRVMGKEIKFLLHFVKESKQDESGMPNNRFLAERTGGTYSTLKVQPAELEDSGVYFCASSPIRQGAAEAFFGQGTRLTVV.

The chain has TRBV29-1 and TRBJ2-5, with D tentatively TRBD1 (6 bases). V lost 4 bases and J 2 bases, leaving 14 bases between the germline ends. Per the germline V gene, CDR1 is SQVTM and CDR2 is ANQGSEA. The CDR3 contains 14 residues. The CDR3 spells CSVAGTYLQETQYF. The CDR3 bases are TGCAGCGTTGCCGGGACATACCTTCAAGAGACCCAGTACTTC. The full variable domain, in which reference TRBV29-1 and TRBJ2-5 provide the parts outside the CDR3, is SAVISQKPSRDICQRGTSLTIQCQVDSQVTMMFWYRQQPGQSLTLIATANQGSEATYESGFVIDKFPISRPNLTFSTLTVSNMSPEDSSIYLCSVAGTYLQETQYFGPGTRLLVL.

This chain links TRBV18 with TRBJ2-7, with D possibly matching TRBD2 (5 bases). The germline V gene has CDR1 KGHSH and CDR2 LQKENI. Trimming removed 5 bases at V and 6 bases at J, with 17 bases between. The CDR3 has 14 residues. The CDR3 nucleotides read TGTGCCAGCTCAGTTTCCGGGGATCTCTCCGAGCAGTACTTC. The encoded protein is CASSVSGDLSEQYF.

This clone was seen once. The chain carries TRBV5-1 and TRBJ1-1; 9 nucleotides line up with TRBD1. Germline-derived CDR1 and CDR2 are SGHRS and YFSETQ. Unmatched junction bases numbered 4, after V lost 2 bases and J lost 5 bases. This CDR3 comprises 14 residues. CDR3 sequence: CASSLGGQGTEAFF. CDR3 sequence (DNA): TGCGCCAGCAGCTTAGGGGGACAGGGTACTGAAGCTTTCTTT.

V usage is TRBV5-4 and J usage is TRBJ1-5; D possibly corresponds to TRBD1 (5 bases). CDR1 and CDR2 (germline): SGHNT, YYREEE (reference sequence). Trimming pared 5 bases from V and 7 bases from J, leaving 19 bases between. The CDR3 contains 15 residues. CDR3 DNA: TGTGCCAGCAGTCTGAGCCCGGTGGAGGGGCAGCCCCAGCATTTT. It translates to CASSLSPVEGQPQHF.

A few counts support this clone. The V gene is TRBV19, the J gene TRBJ1-3; D gene ambiguous. Germline V CDR1 and CDR2: LNHDA, SQIVND (reference sequence). The CDR3 covers 12 residues. V lost 3 bases, J lost 3 bases, and 3 bases lay in between. The CDR3 loop is CASSIYGNTIYF. The CDR3, as DNA: TGTGCCAGTAGTATCTATGGAAACACCATATATTTT.

CDR3 sequence reads: CASSIVDSATYQPQHF. CDR3 in DNA: TGTGCCAGTAGTATAGTTGACTCGGCGACCTATCAGCCCCAGCATTTT. The chain carries TRBV19 and TRBJ1-5, with D uncertain. Germline CDR1 is LNHDA and CDR2 is SQIVND (reference sequence). With 1 base removed from V and 5 bases from J, the gap between germline ends came to 15 bases. The CDR3 has 16 amino acids. Drawing the rest from reference TRBV19 and TRBJ1-5, the complete variable domain is DGGITQSPKYLFRKEGQNVTLSCEQNLNHDAMYWYRQDPGQGLRLIYYSQIVNDFQKGDIAEGYSVSREKKESFPLTVTSAQKNPTAFYLCASSIVDSATYQPQHFGDGTRLSIL.

This clone was seen a handful of times. This chain links TRBV10-3 with TRBJ2-3, with a weak D call TRBD1 (6 bases). The V and J ends lost 8 bases and 0 bases respectively, with 12 bases between them. The germline gives CDR1 ENHRY, CDR2 SYGVKD. This CDR3 contains 14 residues. CDR3 amino acids: CAIGTLTSTDTQYF. The CDR3 region has the DNA TGTGCCATCGGGACACTTACTAGCACAGATACGCAGTATTTT.

The J gene is TRBJ2-7, the V gene TRBV6-6; D not resolved. The V end was cut by 0 bases, the J end by 2 bases, with 8 bases between. CDR3 length equals 14 residues. Germline V CDR1 and CDR2: MNHNY, SVGAGI (reference sequence). CDR3 sequence reads: CASSYSVQTYEQYF. The CDR3 nucleotides are TGTGCCAGCAGTTACTCGGTGCAGACCTACGAGCAGTACTTC.

The chain recombines TRBV5-1 with TRBJ2-1; 9 positions match TRBD1. CDR1 SGHRS and CDR2 YFSETQ come from the germline V gene. After removal of 2 bases from V and 1 base from J, the junction contained 4 bases not matched to a gene. The CDR3 covers 16 residues. CDR3 sequence: CASSLLGTGSYNEQFF. Here the CDR3 DNA reads TGCGCCAGCAGCTTATTGGGGACAGGGTCCTACAATGAGCAGTTCTTC.

This clone has more than one count but fewer than ten. The V gene is TRBV5-5, the J gene TRBJ2-7; D possibly corresponds to TRBD1 (5 bases). CDR3 length: 15 residues. Germline CDR1 SGHKS, CDR2 YYEKEE (reference sequence). Trimming removed 0 bases at V and 5 bases at J, with 15 bases between. The CDR3 DNA sequence: TGTGCCAGCAGCTTGGAACTACGCAGGGCCCACGAGCAGTACTTC. This translates into CASSLELRRAHEQYF.

The chain combines TRBV30 with TRBJ2-2; 11 bases match TRBD1. Trimming took 3 bases from V and 8 from J; bases not matched to a gene: 14. The CDR3 is 17 residues long. Germline CDR1 GTSNPN, CDR2 SVGIG (reference sequence). The CDR3 loop reads CAWRPFGTGGRGGELFF. In nucleotides, the CDR3 is TGTGCCTGGAGGCCTTTCGGGACAGGGGGTCGCGGAGGGGAGCTGTTTTTT.

The chain recombines TRBV18 with TRBJ1-6; TRBD1 matches at 8 bases. CDR3 length: 16 amino acids. The germline gives CDR1 KGHSH, CDR2 LQKENI. The V segment lost 2 bases and the J segment 7 bases; nucleotides outside the gene matches: 7. The CDR3, as DNA: TGTGCCAGCTCACCATTCGCGGGACAGGAAAATTCACCCCTCCACTTT. It specifies CASSPFAGQENSPLHF.

This clone was picked up a small number of times. This chain joins TRBV10-3 and TRBJ2-2, with D perhaps matching TRBD1 (6 bases). With 0 bases removed from V and 4 bases from J, the gap between germline ends came to 6 bases. The CDR3 spans 14 residues. The germline V gene has CDR1 ENHRY and CDR2 SYGVKD. The CDR3 is CAISESGATGELFF. The CDR3 bases are TGTGCCATCAGTGAGTCGGGGGCCACCGGGGAGCTGTTTTTT.

Here the CDR3 DNA reads TGTGCCAGCTCACTACTTGAACAGGTCATCCAAGAGACCCAGTACTTC. Translating it yields CASSLLEQVIQETQYF. The chain combines TRBV18 with TRBJ2-5, with D possibly being TRBD1 (5 bases). CDR3 length: 16 residues. The germline V and J ends were trimmed by 4 bases and 1 base, with 16 bases remaining between them. CDR1 is KGHSH and CDR2 is LQKENI in the germline V gene.

Only a few counts were recorded for this clone. The chain combines TRBV19 with TRBJ1-6; D call uncertain. The CDR3 is made up of 15 amino acids. Germline values: CDR1 LNHDA, CDR2 SQIVND (reference sequence). V dropped 1 base and J dropped 0 bases, with 4 bases sitting between them. The CDR3 bases are TGTGCCAGTAGTATAGGGAGCTCCTATAATTCACCCCTCCACTTT. It encodes CASSIGSSYNSPLHF.

The rearrangement uses TRBV6-5 and TRBJ1-2; 9 bases are a match to TRBD1. Germline CDR1 reads MNHEY; CDR2 reads SVGAGI. After removal of 9 bases from V and 8 bases from J, the junction contained 10 bases not matched to a gene. This CDR3 has 13 residues. The CDR3 sequence is CASGTGRFLGYTF. CDR3 nucleotides: TGTGCCAGTGGGACAGGGAGGTTTCTAGGCTACACCTTC.

V is TRBV4-2 and J is TRBJ1-1, with a possible D match to TRBD1 (6 bases). Trimming removed 0 bases at V and 1 base at J, with 9 bases between. The CDR3 runs to 15 residues. Germline V gene data show CDR1 as LGHNA and CDR2 as YNFKEQ. For the CDR3, the DNA is TGTGCCAGCAGCCAAGAAACAGGGACGAACACTGAAGCTTTCTTT. Translated: CASSQETGTNTEAFF.

V is TRBV2 and J is TRBJ2-5, with 8 bases that match TRBD1. CDR3 size: 15 residues. V was clipped by 3 bases and J by 5 bases; unmatched bases: 8. Germline values: CDR1 SNHLY, CDR2 FYNNEI. CDR3 DNA: TGTGCCAGCAGTGAGGAGCAGGGGGCTGTGGAGACCCAGTACTTC. Translation: CASSEEQGAVETQYF. The variable domain in full, with the rest retrieved from reference TRBV2 and TRBJ2-5, is EPEVTQTPSHQVTQMGQEVILRCVPISNHLYFYWYRQILGQKVEFLVSFYNNEISEKSEIFDDQFSVERPDGSNFTLKIRSTKLEDSAMYFCASSEEQGAVETQYFGPGTRLLVL.

The gene calls are TRBV14 and TRBJ1-2, with D possibly being TRBD1 (5 bases). The CDR3 loop spans 13 amino acids. Trimming stripped 6 bases from V and 5 bases from J, with 13 bases between. CDR1 is SGHDN, CDR2 FVKESK, per germline. The CDR3 sequence: CASSHMQGYGYTF. CDR3 in DNA: TGTGCCAGCAGTCATATGCAGGGATATGGCTACACCTTC.

The gene calls are TRBV5-4 and TRBJ1-6, with D possibly being TRBD1 (6 bases). V dropped 4 bases and J dropped 9 bases, with 20 bases sitting between them. Germline lookup yields CDR1 SGHNT and CDR2 YYREEE (reference sequence). The CDR3 spans 16 residues. The CDR3 sequence is CASSPDRPQESSPLHF. In DNA form, the CDR3 reads TGTGCCAGCAGCCCAGACAGGCCCCAAGAGAGTTCACCCCTCCACTTT.

This rearrangement joins TRBV30 to TRBJ1-3, with 8 positions matching TRBD1. Looked up from germline, CDR1 is GTSNPN and CDR2 is SVGIG (reference sequence). This CDR3 is built from 15 residues. The trim removed 0 bases at V and 4 bases at J, leaving 5 bases unmatched. CDR3 region: CAWSVSDRGGNTIYF. CDR3 sequence (DNA): TGTGCCTGGAGTGTATCAGACAGGGGCGGAAACACCATATATTTT.

This clone showed up just once. The chain joins TRBV11-1 to TRBJ2-1; the match to TRBD1 covers 9 bases. The CDR3 spans 15 residues. The V segment lost 5 bases and the J segment 4 bases; nucleotides outside the gene matches: 6. The germline CDR1 and CDR2 sequences are SGHAT and FQDESV (reference sequence). CDR3 residues: CASSKQGASYNEQFF. CDR3 DNA sequence: TGTGCCAGCAGCAAACAGGGGGCCTCGTACAATGAGCAGTTCTTC.

V is TRBV19 and J is TRBJ2-7; perhaps TRBD1 as D (5 bases). CDR1 and CDR2 from the germline V gene are LNHDA and SQIVND (reference sequence). The CDR3 runs 14 residues. The V gene lost 0 bases and the J gene lost 6 bases, with 12 bases spanning the gap. CDR3 DNA sequence: TGTGCCAGTAGTATAGATTTCGACAGTAGCGAGCAGTACTTC. This encodes CASSIDFDSSEQYF.

CDR3 coding DNA: TGCGCCAGCAGACAGGCCGGGACATATAACACCGGGGAGCTGTTTTTT. Encoded protein: CASRQAGTYNTGELFF. The chain combines TRBV5-1 with TRBJ2-2, with D possibly being TRBD1 (6 bases). Germline CDR1 is SGHRS and CDR2 is YFSETQ. The CDR3 is made up of 16 amino acids. Trimming left V 5 bases short and J 2 bases short, with 16 bases between.

This chain joins TRBV5-1 and TRBJ2-3, with D uncertain. CDR1 is SGHRS, CDR2 YFSETQ, per germline. Trimming pared 2 bases from V and 4 bases from J, leaving 8 bases between. The CDR3 runs to 13 residues. CDR3 loop: CASSLISADTQYF. The CDR3 DNA is TGCGCCAGCAGCTTAATCAGCGCAGATACGCAGTATTTT.